This T cell receptor beta chain emerged from a study of cytomegalovirus exposure and HLA in healthy donors. The study, taken as a whole, reports: Specific recognition of CMV antigens was confirmed in vitro for a few chains (all CMV-associated). Analyses of presence and absence presupposed an approximately uniform sequencing depth across donors.

A remark on this clone: What it binds is not known.

Between the trimmed V and J ends, which lost 3 bases and 6 bases, there was a span of 12 bases. Germline CDR1 and CDR2: SEHNR and FQNEAQ (reference sequence). This CDR3 is 13 amino acids long. 13 Jbeta primers and 60 Vbeta primers were used for the PCR. Original processing notes: It was a later analysis that counted tens of millions of unique TCR beta chains, of which about 10 million were shared. Data came from immunoSEQ multiplex PCR; TCRdb stores just in-frame clones and leaves some out. The DNA gave D and trimming, while V, J and clone size come from that table. The data contain some 93,000 clones, around three fifths of them seen just once; the ten biggest clones take up more than 5%. Every donor was a healthy person donating bone marrow.

The sequence was collected from a boy younger than 18 in good health and CMV-seropositive. The genes are TRBV7-9 and TRBJ2-7, with D perhaps TRBD1 (5 bases). Specimen: PBMCs. CDR3 DNA: TGTGCCAGCAGCTTTCGGCAGGGTGTCGAGCAGTACTTC. As protein: CASSFRQGVEQYF.